The 31 T cell receptor beta chains given below trace back to one sample, sequenced in a study of siplizumab effects on memory and regulatory T cells. Generated by immunoSEQ multiplex PCR, the TCRdb table keeps only in-frame clones and is missing some. The sample lists about 62,000 clones, around three quarters occurring once. The sample consisted of memory CD4+ T cells sorted from blood. These receptors were collected from a human donor in good health.

V usage is TRBV27 and J usage is TRBJ2-1; 7 bases are shared with TRBD2. Germline V gene data show CDR1 as MNHEY and CDR2 as SMNVEV (reference sequence). J gave up 2 bases and V 3 bases, and 7 bases lay outside the gene matches. The CDR3 has 16 residues. The CDR3 sequence is CASSFLGGGPYNEQFF. Written as DNA, the CDR3 is TGTGCCAGCAGTTTTTTGGGCGGGGGTCCCTACAATGAGCAGTTCTTC.

In this sample, this clone turned up a few times. The CDR3 here is CASSQGGLAGTDTQYF. In DNA, the CDR3 is TGTGCCAGCAGCCAAGGGGGACTAGCGGGCACAGATACGCAGTATTTT. The chain combines TRBV9 with TRBJ2-3; 11 bases align to TRBD2. Germline CDR1 is SGDLS and CDR2 is YYNGEE. V lost 4 bases, J lost 1 base, and 5 bases stayed unmatched. The CDR3 contains 16 residues.

The chain uses TRBV4-2 and TRBJ1-5; 7 bases are shared with TRBD1. The junction had 4 bases not matched to a gene; V was cut back by 0 bases and J by 2 bases. This CDR3 has 16 amino acids. Germline V CDR1 and CDR2: LGHNA, YNFKEQ. The CDR3, as DNA: TGTGCCAGCAGCCAAGAAATAGGGGGCGGCAATCAGCCCCAGCATTTT. Its protein is CASSQEIGGGNQPQHF.

This clone was observed a single time. The chain is built from TRBV5-4 and TRBJ2-3; 13 nucleotides align to TRBD2. CDR1 is SGHNT and CDR2 is YYREEE in the germline V gene (reference sequence). The CDR3 sequence is 16 residues long. The V and J ends lost 4 bases and 4 bases, in that order; junction bases with no gene match: 6. CDR3 nucleotide sequence: TGTGCCAGCAGCACGAAACTAGCGGGGGGGTCAGATACGCAGTATTTT. Translated, it gives CASSTKLAGGSDTQYF.

The CDR3 spells CASRTGLYNSPLHF. The CDR3 DNA reads as TGTGCCAGCAGGACAGGGTTGTATAATTCACCCCTCCACTTT. This chain uses TRBV2 with TRBJ1-6, with 7 nucleotides matching TRBD1. Germline V gives CDR1 SNHLY, CDR2 FYNNEI. J lost 4 bases, V lost 6 bases, and 3 bases had no gene match. The CDR3 contains 14 residues.

This sequence joins TRBV6-1 and TRBJ1-2; perhaps TRBD1 as D (6 bases). The V gene's germline CDR1 is MNHNS and CDR2 SASEGT. The CDR3 consists of 11 residues. Trimming left V 5 bases short and J 14 bases short, with 15 bases between. CDR3 sequence: CASSYAGADTF. CDR3 DNA sequence: TGTGCCAGCAGTTACGCGGGGGCTGATACCTTC.

This chain joins TRBV11-2 and TRBJ1-2, with 7 bases matching TRBD1. Trimming removed 5 bases from V and 7 bases from J; junction bases left unmatched: 13. Germline CDR1 SGHAT, CDR2 FQNNGV. The CDR3 totals 15 residues. The CDR3 protein is CASSNPSGGISGYTF. The CDR3 DNA reads as TGTGCCAGCAGCAACCCATCAGGGGGTATAAGTGGCTACACCTTC.

The V gene is TRBV4-2, the J gene TRBJ2-3; 8 bases fit TRBD2. Germline loops: CDR1 LGHNA, CDR2 YNFKEQ. V shed 0 bases, J shed 5 bases, and the junction held 7 bases outside the gene matches. The CDR3 runs to 16 residues. The CDR3 sequence is CASSQDFGGAGDTQYF. CDR3 bases: TGTGCCAGCAGCCAAGATTTCGGGGGGGCCGGAGATACGCAGTATTTT.

The V and J genes are TRBV5-1 and TRBJ2-7; 8 bases fit TRBD2. The V gene's germline CDR1 is SGHRS and CDR2 YFSETQ. CDR3 length: 14 residues. Unmatched junction bases numbered 2, after V lost 0 bases and J lost 3 bases. The CDR3 loop reads CASSLGGGNYEQYF. CDR3 coding DNA: TGCGCCAGCAGCTTGGGCGGGGGGAACTACGAGCAGTACTTC. The variable domain in full, with the rest retrieved from reference TRBV5-1 and TRBJ2-7, is KAGVTQTPRYLIKTRGQQVTLSCSPISGHRSVSWYQQTPGQGLQFLFEYFSETQRNKGNFPGRFSGRQFSNSRSEMNVSTLELGDSALYLCASSLGGGNYEQYFGPGTRLTVT.

This chain links TRBV6-6 with TRBJ1-1; no reliable D call. Germline V gene lookup returns CDR1 MNHNY and CDR2 SVGAGI (reference sequence). The CDR3 has 12 amino acids. The V gene lost 1 base and the J gene lost 7 bases, with 7 bases spanning the gap. CDR3 protein: CASSYFGYEAFF. Written as DNA, the CDR3 is TGTGCCAGCAGTTACTTTGGGTATGAAGCTTTCTTT.

The chain carries TRBV18 and TRBJ2-7; 7 bases fit TRBD1. The CDR3 contains 14 residues. Germline trimming cut 3 bases from V and 3 bases from J; bases unmatched to any gene: 5. The germline V gene has CDR1 KGHSH and CDR2 LQKENI. The CDR3 region has the DNA TGTGCCAGCTCACCCGGGACAGCAGACTACGAGCAGTACTTC. Translated: CASSPGTADYEQYF.

This CDR3 is CASSLGAGGNQPQHF. CDR3 in DNA: TGTGCCAGCAGCTTAGGGGCAGGGGGCAATCAGCCCCAGCATTTT. The chain employs TRBV7-9 and TRBJ1-5; perhaps TRBD1 as D (6 bases). Trimming took 1 base from V and 2 from J, leaving 9 bases between them. This CDR3 contains 15 residues. Germline V gene data show CDR1 as SEHNR and CDR2 as FQNEAQ (reference sequence). The complete variable domain, with remaining parts taken from reference TRBV7-9 and TRBJ1-5, reads DTGVSQNPRHKITKRGQNVTFRCDPISEHNRLYWYRQTLGQGPEFLTYFQNEAQLEKSRLLSDRFSAERPKGSFSTLEIQRTEQGDSAMYLCASSLGAGGNQPQHFGDGTRLSIL.

V usage is TRBV2 and J usage is TRBJ1-5; 7 bases fit TRBD1. The trim removed 6 bases at V and 3 bases at J, leaving 11 bases unmatched. CDR1 is SNHLY and CDR2 is FYNNEI in the germline V gene. The CDR3 has 16 residues. The CDR3 nucleotides are TGTGCCAGCAGAGGCCCCGGGACAGACCTCAATCAGCCCCAGCATTTT. This gives the protein CASRGPGTDLNQPQHF.

The chain combines TRBV19 with TRBJ2-2; D ambiguous. This CDR3 is 16 amino acids long. Trimming removed 7 bases at V and 1 base at J, with 16 bases between. Looked up from germline, CDR1 is LNHDA and CDR2 is SQIVND (reference sequence). CDR3 loop: CASIPTARKNTGELFF. The CDR3 nucleotides read TGTGCCAGTATCCCGACCGCCCGCAAGAACACCGGGGAGCTGTTTTTT.

This chain connects TRBV19 to TRBJ1-2; D remains ambiguous. The germline V gene has CDR1 LNHDA and CDR2 SQIVND (reference sequence). The V end lost 5 bases, the J end lost 6 bases, and 13 bases lay between the germline ends. The CDR3 consists of 13 residues. CDR3 amino acids: CASSPGPADGYTF. CDR3 sequence (DNA): TGTGCCAGTAGTCCCGGGCCGGCGGATGGCTACACCTTC.

This clone was seen only a few times. The chain is built from TRBV2 and TRBJ1-2, with D maybe TRBD1 (5 bases). The V end lost 7 bases, the J end lost 5 bases, and 11 bases lay between the germline ends. From germline, CDR1 is SNHLY and CDR2 FYNNEI. The CDR3 extends over 12 amino acids. The CDR3 loop reads CASKGLRYGYTF. In DNA form, the CDR3 reads TGTGCCAGCAAGGGACTCCGGTATGGCTACACCTTC.

This clone has only a few counts. The chain carries TRBV11-3 and TRBJ2-1, with a weak D call TRBD2 (6 bases). This CDR3 has 12 amino acids. Trimming stripped 5 bases from V and 8 bases from J, with 10 bases between. Per germline, CDR1 SGHNT and CDR2 YENEEA. The CDR3 DNA reads as TGTGCCAGCAGCCCGACGGGGGATGAGCAGTTCTTC. Its protein product is CASSPTGDEQFF.

The chain carries TRBV27 and TRBJ1-6; D uncertain. V was shortened by 11 bases and J by 6 bases, with 2 bases between the two germline ends. The CDR3 covers 9 residues. Germline values: CDR1 MNHEY, CDR2 SMNVEV (reference sequence). This CDR3 is CAGNSPLHF. Here the CDR3 DNA reads TGTGCCGGTAATTCACCCCTCCACTTT.

The J gene is TRBJ2-1, the V gene TRBV7-2; 9 nucleotides match TRBD1. Germline V gives CDR1 SGHTA, CDR2 FQGNSA. The CDR3 length is 15 residues. Trimming cost V 4 bases and J 4 bases; bases outside gene matches: 5. CDR3 DNA sequence: TGTGCCAGCAGCTCAACAGGGGGCGGGTACAATGAGCAGTTCTTC. Its translation: CASSSTGGGYNEQFF.

The gene calls are TRBV2 and TRBJ2-1; TRBD2 is a possible D gene (5 bases). Germline-derived CDR1 and CDR2 are SNHLY and FYNNEI. The CDR3 length is 12 residues. Trimming stripped 4 bases from V and 15 bases from J, with 16 bases between. DNA for the CDR3: TGTGCCAGCAGTGTAATCGACTATCCCGGGTTCTTC. It encodes CASSVIDYPGFF.

The V gene is TRBV9, the J gene TRBJ2-2; 7 bases are a match to TRBD1. The germline V gene encodes CDR1 SGDLS and CDR2 YYNGEE. V gave up 3 bases and J gave up 7 bases; unmatched junction bases: 0. CDR3 length: 12 residues. This CDR3 reads CASSAGGGELFF. As DNA, the CDR3 is TGTGCCAGCAGCGCAGGGGGCGGGGAGCTGTTTTTT.

The chain recombines TRBV19 with TRBJ2-5; possibly TRBD1 for D (6 bases). The V gene's germline CDR1 is LNHDA and CDR2 SQIVND (reference sequence). Trimming shortened V by 10 bases and J by 4 bases, and 19 bases separated the two germline ends. The CDR3 consists of 14 residues. CDR3 sequence: CATGLTGLRETQYF. The DNA for the CDR3 is TGTGCCACCGGCCTGACAGGTCTGCGAGAGACCCAGTACTTC.

This chain connects TRBV28 to TRBJ1-3; no clear D. CDR1 and CDR2 (germline): MDHEN, SYDVKM. The CDR3 contains 14 residues. With 4 bases removed from V and 2 bases from J, the gap between germline ends came to 9 bases. Here the CDR3 reads CASSSSRAGNTIYF. The CDR3 DNA sequence: TGTGCCAGCAGTTCTTCAAGGGCTGGAAACACCATATATTTT.

The chain has TRBV2 and TRBJ2-5; D is possibly TRBD1 or TRBD2 (5 bases each). CDR1 SNHLY and CDR2 FYNNEI come from the germline V gene. The CDR3 loop spans 16 amino acids. V lost 2 bases to trimming and J lost 2 bases, with 15 bases between them. The CDR3 loop is CASSETNGALQETQYF. The CDR3 bases are TGTGCCAGCAGTGAAACGAACGGGGCATTACAAGAGACCCAGTACTTC.

This CDR3 is CASSQDPQGARGGYTF. The CDR3, as DNA: TGTGCCAGCAGCCAAGACCCACAGGGGGCGCGTGGTGGCTACACCTTC. The V call is TRBV9, the J call TRBJ1-2, with 9 bases identical to TRBD1. This CDR3 contains 16 residues. Germline loops: CDR1 SGDLS, CDR2 YYNGEE. Losses at the gene ends were 4 bases for V and 7 bases for J; bases not matched to a gene: 14.

This clone came up once. Other nucleotide sequences from this sample produce the same CDR3. The chain is built from TRBV5-1 and TRBJ2-3, with no clear D. The germline CDR1 and CDR2 sequences are SGHRS and YFSETQ. V was cut by 4 bases and J by 2 bases, with 11 bases left in between. The length of the CDR3 is 14 residues. CDR3 bases: TGCGCCAGCAGCAGAGACCAGGCCACAGATACGCAGTATTTT. Its translation: CASSRDQATDTQYF.

CDR3 loop: CASRWGTEAFF. In DNA form, the CDR3 reads TGTGCCAGCAGATGGGGGACTGAAGCTTTCTTT. The rearrangement links TRBV21-1 to TRBJ1-1. TRBV21-1 is a recognized pseudogene. The CDR3 loop spans 11 amino acids.

The J gene is TRBJ2-7, the V gene TRBV5-4; 7 bases agree with TRBD1. CDR3 size: 16 residues. V shed 4 bases and J 0 bases; nucleotides not matched to a gene: 10. Germline CDR1 SGHNT, CDR2 YYREEE (reference sequence). This chain's CDR3 is CASSPMTGTVSYEQYF. DNA of the CDR3: TGTGCCAGCAGCCCAATGACCGGGACAGTCTCCTACGAGCAGTACTTC. The variable domain in full, with the rest retrieved from reference TRBV5-4 and TRBJ2-7, is ETGVTQSPTHLIKTRGQQVTLRCSSQSGHNTVSWYQQALGQGPQFIFQYYREEENGRGNFPPRFSGLQFPNYSSELNVNALELDDSALYLCASSPMTGTVSYEQYFGPGTRLTVT.

The sample holds one count of this clone. V is TRBV4-2 and J is TRBJ2-2; TRBD2 aligns across 7 bases. Germline V gene lookup returns CDR1 LGHNA and CDR2 YNFKEQ. The V and J ends lost 1 base and 4 bases, in that order; junction bases with no gene match: 9. The CDR3 consists of 17 residues. CDR3 protein: CASSQVLAAEGTGELFF. The CDR3, as DNA: TGTGCCAGCAGCCAAGTGCTAGCGGCCGAGGGCACCGGGGAGCTGTTTTTT.

The chain recombines TRBV19 with TRBJ1-5, with TRBD1 matching 10 bases. CDR3 length equals 16 residues. Trimming cost V 3 bases and J 4 bases; bases outside gene matches: 6. From germline, CDR1 is LNHDA and CDR2 SQIVND (reference sequence). CDR3 region: CASSIPGQGVNQPQHF. As DNA, the CDR3 is TGTGCCAGTAGTATCCCCGGACAGGGGGTTAATCAGCCCCAGCATTTT.

Worth noting for this clone: A read error is possible here, since a much larger clone lies one base away. The J gene is TRBJ1-2, the V gene TRBV4-1; 9 nucleotides align to TRBD1. The germline V gene encodes CDR1 MGHRA and CDR2 YSYEKL. Trimming cost V 4 bases and J 4 bases; bases outside gene matches: 4. The CDR3 covers 14 residues. CDR3 protein: CASSLGTGLYGYTF. The CDR3 DNA sequence: TGCGCCAGCAGCCTAGGGACAGGGCTCTATGGCTACACCTTC.